This T cell receptor (beta chain) was observed in a study of CD4 and CD8 cells across lung adenocarcinoma regions. TCRdb passed the PCR reads through MiXCR, listing each CDR3 protein once. Seen here are 9,500 to 15,000 distinct CDR3 sequences, approximately 48% observed once, and the top ten hold 29%. The patients had localized lung adenocarcinoma, a non-small cell subtype. Concerning this clonotype itself: The junction departs from germline at one end; a sequencing error may be responsible.

This clonotype was obtained from a male donor with lung adenocarcinoma. The CD4 and CD8 labels of this study may be unreliable. The sample was CD8+ T cells from the margin of a lung tumor.

CDR3 sequence (DNA): TGTGCCAGCAGTTACTGGACAGGGGCTACGAACACAGATGAGCTGTATTTT. This gives the protein CASSYWTGATNTDELYF. The chain links TRBV12-3 or TRBV12-4 to TRBJ2-2; 9 nucleotides align to TRBD1. The length of the CDR3 is 17 residues.